This TCR beta chain was documented in a study of early T cells in non-severe SARS-CoV-2 infection (dated by TCRdb to the early 2020s). In terms of the full investigation: TCR sequencing used bulk RNA from unsorted whole blood, so alpha and beta chains could not be paired.

In its sample, this clonotype was seen a few times. Its binding antigen is unknown. Base qualities are not provided; no much larger clone lies one nucleotide away. This was a case-control study nested in a cohort of healthcare workers in London, UK, who had nasopharyngeal swab PCR tests and blood samples taken every week. Healthcare workers were recruited between 23 and 31 March 2020, during the week of the UK lockdown, and were followed weekly for up to roughly 15 weeks. Library preparation used 5' RACE. Instrument used: NextSeq 500. To correct for sequencing error and PCR bias, the TCR library protocol tagged individual cDNA molecules with unique molecular identifiers. TCR alpha and beta chains were both sequenced, and the abundances of alpha and beta sequences in each sample were closely correlated with each other. Under the source paper's analysis protocol: Decombinator V4 was used to annotate TCR sequences for V gene, J gene and CDR3. Expanded TCRs were defined as changing significantly between any two time points under a Poisson model with p below 0.0001. TCR abundances were normalised to the total number of TCRs sequenced per sample and were expressed as counts per million. VDJdb, accessed 1 November 2021, was searched for CMV, EBV and SARS-CoV-2 annotated TCRs, with TCRs annotated for multiple antigens excluded. The public sequencing data were trimmed at Q25 with fastp and processed into clonotypes with MiXCR by TCRdb, which kept only in-frame beta chains. Identical CDR3 protein sequences are pooled into one entry, listed with their most common genes and DNA. These V and J calls are TCRdb output, not the study's own analysis. In this sample the table shows about 60,000 distinct CDR3 sequences, about an eighth of which occur a single time. Of the sample, around 4.6% falls within the top ten clones.

Study-wide findings and limitations: VDJdb matching was skewed toward anti-spike CD8 responses, so virus-specific expansions were likely underestimated and private and CD4 specificities were missed.

This TCR derives from an adult who was a healthcare worker with PCR-confirmed SARS-CoV-2 infection or an uninfected control (not recorded which). The sample was whole blood.

This receptor carries the CDR3 CASRKGTGFGVLEETQYF. The nucleotides are TGTGCCAGCAGAAAAGGGACAGGGTTTGGTGTATTGGAAGAGACCCAGTACTTC. This receptor chain uses TRBV6-1 and TRBJ2-5; TRBD1 fits 9 bases in the junction. The germline V gene supplies CDR1 MNHNS and CDR2 SASEGT. V loses 6 bases at its end and J loses 3 bases; junction bases beyond the gene matches: 17. There are 18 amino acids in the CDR3, from cysteine to phenylalanine inclusive. Only CDR3 DNA is held: 54 bases, read in frame from base 1.